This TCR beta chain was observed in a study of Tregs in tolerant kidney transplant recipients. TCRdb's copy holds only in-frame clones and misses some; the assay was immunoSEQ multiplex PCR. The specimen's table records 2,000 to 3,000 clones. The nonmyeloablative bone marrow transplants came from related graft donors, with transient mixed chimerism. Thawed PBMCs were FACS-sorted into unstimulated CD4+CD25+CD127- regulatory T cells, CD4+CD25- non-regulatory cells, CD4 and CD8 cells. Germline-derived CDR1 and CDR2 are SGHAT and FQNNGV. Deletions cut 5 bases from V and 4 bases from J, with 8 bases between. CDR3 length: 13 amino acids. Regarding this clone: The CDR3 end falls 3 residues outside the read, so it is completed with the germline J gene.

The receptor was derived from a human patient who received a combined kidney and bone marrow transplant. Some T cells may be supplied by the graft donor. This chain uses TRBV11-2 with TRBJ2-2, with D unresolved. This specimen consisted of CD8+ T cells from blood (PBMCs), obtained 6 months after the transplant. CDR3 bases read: TGTGCCAGCAGCCCTCCGGGCACCGGGGAG. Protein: CASSPPGTGE. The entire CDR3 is CASSPPGTGELFF.